This TCR beta chain is drawn from a study of T cell responses to AZD1222 COVID-19 vaccine. Method: immunoSEQ multiplex PCR; TCRdb's copy keeps in-frame clones and lacks some. The table lists 150,000 or so clones, about 89% of them singletons. Second-dose timings of about 4 or about 12 weeks were pooled. Study-wide findings and caveats: It should be noted that donors were predominantly white British and more often female, and clonal diversity was possibly underestimated.

The CDR3 is 14 residues long. The V gene lost 5 bases and the J gene lost 4 bases, with 9 bases spanning the gap. Germline values: CDR1 SGHNT, CDR2 YENEEA. About this clone: Its antigen remains unidentified.

This chain uses TRBV11-3 with TRBJ2-6; D might be TRBD1 or TRBD2, each matching 5 bases. This receptor was identified in an adult who received the AZD1222 COVID-19 vaccine. Sequencing was performed on peripheral blood, taken 28 days after the second AZD1222 dose. As DNA, the CDR3 is TGTGCCAGCAGCCTGGGGGTAGGGGCCAACGTCCTGACTTTC. Translating gives CASSLGVGANVLTF.